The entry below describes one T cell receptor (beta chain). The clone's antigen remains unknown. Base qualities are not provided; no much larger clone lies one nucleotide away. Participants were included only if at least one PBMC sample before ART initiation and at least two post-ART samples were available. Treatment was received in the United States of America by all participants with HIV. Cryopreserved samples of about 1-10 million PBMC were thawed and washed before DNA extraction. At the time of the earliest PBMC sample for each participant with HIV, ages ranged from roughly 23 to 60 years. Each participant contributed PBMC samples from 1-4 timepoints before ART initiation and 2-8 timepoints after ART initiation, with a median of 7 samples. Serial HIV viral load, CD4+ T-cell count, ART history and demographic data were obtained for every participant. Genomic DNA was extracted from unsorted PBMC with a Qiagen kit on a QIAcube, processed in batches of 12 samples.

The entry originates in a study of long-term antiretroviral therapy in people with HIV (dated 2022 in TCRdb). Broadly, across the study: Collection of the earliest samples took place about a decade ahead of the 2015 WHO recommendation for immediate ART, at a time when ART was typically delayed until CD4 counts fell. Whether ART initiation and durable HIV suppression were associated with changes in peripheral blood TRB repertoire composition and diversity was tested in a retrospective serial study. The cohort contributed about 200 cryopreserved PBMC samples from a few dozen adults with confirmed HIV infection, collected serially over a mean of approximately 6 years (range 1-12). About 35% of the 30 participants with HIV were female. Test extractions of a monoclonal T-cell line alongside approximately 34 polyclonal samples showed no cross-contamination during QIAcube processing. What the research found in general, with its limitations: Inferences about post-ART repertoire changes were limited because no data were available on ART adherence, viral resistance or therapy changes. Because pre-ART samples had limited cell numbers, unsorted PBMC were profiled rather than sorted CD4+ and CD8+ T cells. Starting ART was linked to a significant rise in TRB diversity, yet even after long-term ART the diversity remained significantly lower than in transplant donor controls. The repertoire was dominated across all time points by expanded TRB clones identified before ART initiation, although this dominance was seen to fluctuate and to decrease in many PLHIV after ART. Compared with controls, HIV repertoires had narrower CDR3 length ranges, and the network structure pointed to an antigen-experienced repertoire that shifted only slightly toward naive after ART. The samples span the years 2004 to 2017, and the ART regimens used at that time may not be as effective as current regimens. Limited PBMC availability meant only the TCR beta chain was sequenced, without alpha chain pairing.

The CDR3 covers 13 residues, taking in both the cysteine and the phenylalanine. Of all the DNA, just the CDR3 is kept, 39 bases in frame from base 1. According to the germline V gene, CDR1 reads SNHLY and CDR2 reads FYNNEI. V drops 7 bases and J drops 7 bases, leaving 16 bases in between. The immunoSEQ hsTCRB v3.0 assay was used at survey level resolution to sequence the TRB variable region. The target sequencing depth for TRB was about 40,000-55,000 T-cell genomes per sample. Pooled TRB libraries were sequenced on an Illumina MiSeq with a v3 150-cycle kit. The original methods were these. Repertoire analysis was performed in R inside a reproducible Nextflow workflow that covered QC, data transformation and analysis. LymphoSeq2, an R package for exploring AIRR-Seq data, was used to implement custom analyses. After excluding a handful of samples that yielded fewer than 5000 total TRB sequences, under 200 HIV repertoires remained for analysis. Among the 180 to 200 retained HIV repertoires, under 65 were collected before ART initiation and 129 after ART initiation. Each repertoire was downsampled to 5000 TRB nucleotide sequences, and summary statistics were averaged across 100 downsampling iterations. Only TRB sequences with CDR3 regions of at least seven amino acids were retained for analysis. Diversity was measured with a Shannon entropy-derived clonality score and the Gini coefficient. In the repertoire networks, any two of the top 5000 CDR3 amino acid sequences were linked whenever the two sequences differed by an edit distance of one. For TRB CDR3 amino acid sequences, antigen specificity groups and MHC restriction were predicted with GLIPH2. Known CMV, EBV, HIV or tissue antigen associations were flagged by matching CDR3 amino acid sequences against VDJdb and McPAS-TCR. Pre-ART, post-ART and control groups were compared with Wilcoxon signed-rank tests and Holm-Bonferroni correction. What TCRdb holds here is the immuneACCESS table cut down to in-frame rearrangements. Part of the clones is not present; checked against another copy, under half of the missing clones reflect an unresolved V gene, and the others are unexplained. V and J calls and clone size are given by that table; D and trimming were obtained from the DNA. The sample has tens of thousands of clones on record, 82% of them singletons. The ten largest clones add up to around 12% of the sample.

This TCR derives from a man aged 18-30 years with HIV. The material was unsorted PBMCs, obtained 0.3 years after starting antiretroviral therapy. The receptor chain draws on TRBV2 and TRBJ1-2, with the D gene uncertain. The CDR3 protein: CASNTRLRGGYTF. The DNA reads TGTGCCAGCAATACGAGGTTAAGAGGTGGCTACACCTTC.